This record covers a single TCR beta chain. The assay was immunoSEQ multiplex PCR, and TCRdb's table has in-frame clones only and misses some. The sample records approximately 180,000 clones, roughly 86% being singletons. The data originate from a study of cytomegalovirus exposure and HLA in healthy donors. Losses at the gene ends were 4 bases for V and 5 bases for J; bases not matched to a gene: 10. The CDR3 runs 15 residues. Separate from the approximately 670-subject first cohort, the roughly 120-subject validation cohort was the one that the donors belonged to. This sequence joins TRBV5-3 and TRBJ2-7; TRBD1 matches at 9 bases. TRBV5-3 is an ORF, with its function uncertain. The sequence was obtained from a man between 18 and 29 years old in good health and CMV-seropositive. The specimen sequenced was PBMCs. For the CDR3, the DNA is TGTGCCAGAAGCATGGGCGGGACAGGGCGTAACGAGCAGTACTTC. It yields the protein CARSMGGTGRNEQYF.